Only one count was recorded for the clone carrying this TCR beta chain. Those enrolled in Seattle joined during active infection and were followed longitudinally afterward. Germline lookup yields CDR1 SGHDT and CDR2 YYEEEE. V was pared by 5 bases and J by 5 bases, with 5 bases between. The CDR3 has 11 amino acids. Methods used by the authors: Quantification of nucleated cells was approximated via reference gene primer amplification. Repertoires were generated with immunoSEQ multiplex PCR, while TCRdb's copy carries only in-frame clones and drops some. That table supplies the V and J calls and clone size; D and trimming were determined from the DNA. The table has 55,000 or so clones, 65% to 80% seen once. The data were taken from a study of blood T cell repertoires in COVID-19. For the study at large: COVID-19 samples collected from the United States, Italy and Spain covered acute and convalescent phases. From T cells, B-cell-depleted T cells, or PBMCs came the material, which was cDNA or gDNA.

What was sequenced was peripheral blood. J is TRBJ1-5 and V is TRBV5-6; no definite D call. The clonotype originates from a man younger than 40 with COVID-19, enrolled during active disease. The CDR3 is CASRLDQPQHF. The DNA of the CDR3 is TGTGCCAGCAGACTAGATCAGCCCCAGCATTTT.